This is a list of T cell receptor beta chains from one sample in a study of cytomegalovirus exposure and HLA in healthy donors. Measured with immunoSEQ multiplex PCR; TCRdb has only the in-frame clones, and not every one. The sample contains about 130,000 clones, 77% of which appear only once. Sequenced material: PBMCs. The receptor source for this set is a woman between 40 and 50 years old in good health and CMV-seropositive. The CDR3 runs from the conserved cysteine through the conserved F or W. Each record gives: J gene, V gene, D gene, clone size, CDR3 protein, CDR3 DNA. D genes are given only for firm matches. Clone size appears in some rows only: once, few, many, or a class for an expanded clone.

J gene: TRBJ2-7; V gene: TRBV5-4; D gene: TRBD1; clone size: -; CDR3 protein: CASSPTGAHEQYF; CDR3 DNA: TGTGCCAGCAGCCCGACAGGGGCCCACGAGCAGTACTTC
J gene: TRBJ2-5; V gene: TRBV7-3; D gene: TRBD2; clone size: -; CDR3 protein: CASSSGLAVETQYF; CDR3 DNA: TGTGCCAGCAGCTCGGGACTAGCGGTAGAGACCCAGTACTTC
J gene: TRBJ2-3; V gene: TRBV5-1; D gene: TRBD1; clone size: -; CDR3 protein: CASSLGGQSTDTQYF; CDR3 DNA: TGCGCCAGCAGCTTGGGGGGACAGTCCACAGATACGCAGTATTTT
J gene: TRBJ2-1; V gene: TRBV11-3; D gene: -; clone size: -; CDR3 protein: CASSHGDSYNEQFF; CDR3 DNA: TGTGCCAGCAGCCACGGGGACTCCTACAATGAGCAGTTCTTC
J gene: TRBJ2-3; V gene: TRBV6-1; D gene: -; clone size: -; CDR3 protein: CASSSVPSTDTQYF; CDR3 DNA: TGTGCCAGCAGCTCGGTGCCTAGCACAGATACGCAGTATTTT
J gene: TRBJ2-5; V gene: TRBV7-9; D gene: -; clone size: few; CDR3 protein: CASSWRRDSETQETQYF; CDR3 DNA: TGTGCCAGCAGCTGGAGGAGGGACTCAGAAACCCAAGAGACCCAGTACTTC
J gene: TRBJ1-3; V gene: TRBV10-3; D gene: -; clone size: -; CDR3 protein: CAISADWGQNTIYF; CDR3 DNA: TGTGCCATCAGTGCGGACTGGGGACAAAACACCATATATTTT
J gene: TRBJ2-2; V gene: TRBV5-1; D gene: TRBD2; clone size: -; CDR3 protein: CASSAPGAGLTGELFF; CDR3 DNA: TGCGCCAGCAGCGCTCCGGGAGCGGGACTCACCGGGGAGCTGTTTTTT
J gene: TRBJ2-3; V gene: TRBV2; D gene: -; clone size: -; CDR3 protein: CASLAPPTDTQYF; CDR3 DNA: TGTGCCAGTCTAGCGCCCCCCACAGATACGCAGTATTTT
J gene: TRBJ1-6; V gene: TRBV5-1; D gene: -; clone size: -; CDR3 protein: CASSSDKLPSPLHF; CDR3 DNA: TGCGCCAGCAGCTCCGACAAACTTCCCTCACCCCTCCACTTT
J gene: TRBJ1-5; V gene: TRBV7-9; D gene: -; clone size: -; CDR3 protein: CASSPSNPNQPQHF; CDR3 DNA: TGTGCCAGCAGCCCGAGCAATCCGAATCAGCCCCAGCATTTT
J gene: TRBJ1-3; V gene: TRBV28; D gene: -; clone size: -; CDR3 protein: CASKNSRTGNTIYF; CDR3 DNA: TGTGCCAGCAAGAACAGCCGAACCGGAAACACCATATATTTT
J gene: TRBJ2-7; V gene: TRBV7-3; D gene: TRBD1; clone size: -; CDR3 protein: CASSSGQGAYEQYF; CDR3 DNA: TGTGCCAGCAGCTCCGGACAGGGGGCCTACGAGCAGTACTTC
J gene: TRBJ2-2; V gene: TRBV15; D gene: TRBD1; clone size: -; CDR3 protein: CATSKGQGLDTGELFF; CDR3 DNA: TGTGCCACCAGCAAGGGACAGGGCCTCGACACCGGGGAGCTGTTTTTT
J gene: TRBJ2-7; V gene: TRBV7-9; D gene: -; clone size: -; CDR3 protein: CASSLITSYEQYF; CDR3 DNA: TGTGCCAGCAGCTTAATAACAAGCTACGAGCAGTACTTC
J gene: TRBJ2-3; V gene: TRBV30; D gene: -; clone size: few; CDR3 protein: CAWSGGADTQYF; CDR3 DNA: TGTGCCTGGAGTGGGGGGGCAGATACGCAGTATTTT
J gene: TRBJ2-7; V gene: TRBV5-1; D gene: TRBD2; clone size: -; CDR3 protein: CASSVGLAGRYEQYF; CDR3 DNA: TGCGCCAGCAGCGTGGGACTAGCGGGAAGGTACGAGCAGTACTTC
J gene: TRBJ1-1; V gene: TRBV5-1; D gene: -; clone size: few; CDR3 protein: CASSFTGSTEAFF; CDR3 DNA: TGCGCCAGCAGCTTCACAGGGTCCACTGAAGCTTTCTTT
J gene: TRBJ1-1; V gene: TRBV6-6; D gene: -; clone size: -; CDR3 protein: CASSELGTEAFF; CDR3 DNA: TGTGCCAGCAGCGAACTCGGCACTGAAGCTTTCTTT
J gene: TRBJ1-5; V gene: TRBV19; D gene: -; clone size: -; CDR3 protein: CASSIGGNSNQPQHF; CDR3 DNA: TGTGCCAGTAGTATTGGGGGGAATAGCAATCAGCCCCAGCATTTT
J gene: TRBJ2-5; V gene: TRBV6-5; D gene: -; clone size: -; CDR3 protein: CASRHSAKWEETQYF; CDR3 DNA: TGTGCCAGCAGACATAGCGCCAAATGGGAAGAGACCCAGTACTTC
J gene: TRBJ1-1; V gene: TRBV10-2; D gene: TRBD1; clone size: -; CDR3 protein: CASRYTGDLTEAFF; CDR3 DNA: TGCGCCAGCAGGTATACAGGGGACCTCACTGAAGCTTTCTTT
J gene: TRBJ1-3; V gene: TRBV2; D gene: -; clone size: -; CDR3 protein: CASSAVSGNTIYF; CDR3 DNA: TGTGCCAGCAGTGCAGTCTCTGGAAACACCATATATTTT
J gene: TRBJ1-4; V gene: TRBV5-1; D gene: -; clone size: -; CDR3 protein: CASSLVGAGGEKLFF; CDR3 DNA: TGCGCCAGCAGCTTGGTGGGGGCTGGGGGTGAAAAACTGTTTTTT
J gene: TRBJ1-2; V gene: TRBV6-1; D gene: -; clone size: few; CDR3 protein: CASSEEVGRWTF; CDR3 DNA: TGTGCCAGCAGTGAAGAGGTGGGGCGTTGGACCTTC
J gene: TRBJ2-7; V gene: TRBV7-6; D gene: -; clone size: -; CDR3 protein: CASSLIGGSYEQYF; CDR3 DNA: TGTGCCAGCAGCTTAATCGGAGGGTCCTACGAGCAGTACTTC
J gene: TRBJ2-4; V gene: TRBV7-9; D gene: -; clone size: -; CDR3 protein: CASSLNGNIQYF; CDR3 DNA: TGTGCCAGCAGCTTAAACGGAAACATTCAGTACTTC
J gene: TRBJ2-2; V gene: TRBV7-3; D gene: TRBD2; clone size: -; CDR3 protein: CASRGTRDTGELFF; CDR3 DNA: TGTGCCAGCCGGGGGACTAGAGACACCGGGGAGCTGTTTTTT
J gene: TRBJ2-7; V gene: TRBV7-3; D gene: TRBD1; clone size: once; CDR3 protein: CASSFGQGDEQYF; CDR3 DNA: TGTGCCAGCAGCTTCGGGCAGGGGGACGAGCAGTACTTC
J gene: TRBJ2-3; V gene: TRBV7-9; D gene: TRBD2; clone size: -; CDR3 protein: CASSLVSGGGTDTQYF; CDR3 DNA: TGTGCCAGCAGCTTAGTTAGCGGGGGAGGCACAGATACGCAGTATTTT
J gene: TRBJ1-5; V gene: TRBV7-8; D gene: TRBD1; clone size: few; CDR3 protein: CASSYQGDQPQHF; CDR3 DNA: TGTGCCAGCAGCTACCAGGGGGACCAGCCCCAGCATTTT
J gene: TRBJ2-3; V gene: TRBV11-3; D gene: -; clone size: -; CDR3 protein: CASSSSTGTTDTQYF; CDR3 DNA: TGTGCCAGCAGCTCGTCGACAGGCACCACAGATACGCAGTATTTT
J gene: TRBJ1-1; V gene: TRBV7-8; D gene: -; clone size: -; CDR3 protein: CASSRDTLPNTEAFF; CDR3 DNA: TGTGCCAGCAGCCGGGACACCCTACCAAACACTGAAGCTTTCTTT
J gene: TRBJ1-1; V gene: TRBV2; D gene: TRBD1; clone size: -; CDR3 protein: CASNLDRGDTEAFF; CDR3 DNA: TGTGCCAGCAACCTCGACAGGGGGGACACTGAAGCTTTCTTT
J gene: TRBJ2-1; V gene: TRBV4-1; D gene: -; clone size: few; CDR3 protein: CASSQVGAQRVHEQFF; CDR3 DNA: TGCGCCAGCAGCCAAGTGGGGGCCCAAAGGGTCCATGAGCAGTTCTTC
J gene: TRBJ2-5; V gene: TRBV7-8; D gene: TRBD2; clone size: few; CDR3 protein: CASTLATSAFQETQYF; CDR3 DNA: TGTGCCAGCACCTTGGCGACTAGCGCCTTCCAAGAGACCCAGTACTTC
J gene: TRBJ2-7; V gene: TRBV5-1; D gene: TRBD1; clone size: -; CDR3 protein: CASSPRTGGGYEQYF; CDR3 DNA: TGCGCCAGCAGCCCACGGACAGGGGGCGGCTACGAGCAGTACTTC
J gene: TRBJ2-7; V gene: TRBV6-5; D gene: -; clone size: once; CDR3 protein: CASTKTGRSDEQYF; CDR3 DNA: TGTGCCAGCACCAAGACAGGACGCTCGGACGAGCAGTACTTC
J gene: TRBJ1-2; V gene: TRBV4-1; D gene: TRBD1; clone size: few; CDR3 protein: CASSRSEGANYGYTF; CDR3 DNA: TGCGCCAGCAGCCGGTCGGAGGGGGCGAACTATGGCTACACCTTC
J gene: TRBJ1-3; V gene: TRBV5-6; D gene: TRBD1; clone size: -; CDR3 protein: CASSLWDRDSGNTIYF; CDR3 DNA: TGTGCCAGCAGCCTATGGGACAGGGACTCTGGAAACACCATATATTTT